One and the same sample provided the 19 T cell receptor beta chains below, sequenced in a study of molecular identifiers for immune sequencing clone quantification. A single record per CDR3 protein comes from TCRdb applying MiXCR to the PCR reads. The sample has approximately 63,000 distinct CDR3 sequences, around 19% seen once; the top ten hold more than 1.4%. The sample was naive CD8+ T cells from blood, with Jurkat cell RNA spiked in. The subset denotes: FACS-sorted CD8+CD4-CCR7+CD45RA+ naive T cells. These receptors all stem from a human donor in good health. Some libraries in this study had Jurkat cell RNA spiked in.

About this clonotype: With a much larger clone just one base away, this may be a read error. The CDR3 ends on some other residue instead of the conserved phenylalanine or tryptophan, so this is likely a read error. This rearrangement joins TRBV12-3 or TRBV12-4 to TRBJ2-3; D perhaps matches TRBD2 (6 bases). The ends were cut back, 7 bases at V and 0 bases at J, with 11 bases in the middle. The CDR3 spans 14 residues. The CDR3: CASILAKSTDTQYS. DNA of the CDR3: TGTGCCAGCATACTAGCCAAAAGCACAGATACGCAGTATTCT.

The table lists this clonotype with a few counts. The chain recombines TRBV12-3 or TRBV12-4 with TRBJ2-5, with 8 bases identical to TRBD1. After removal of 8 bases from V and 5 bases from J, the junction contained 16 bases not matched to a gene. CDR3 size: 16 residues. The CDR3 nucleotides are TGTGCCAGCCGCGCAAATTGGCAGGGGGCGCATGAGACCCAGTACTTC. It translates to CASRANWQGAHETQYF.

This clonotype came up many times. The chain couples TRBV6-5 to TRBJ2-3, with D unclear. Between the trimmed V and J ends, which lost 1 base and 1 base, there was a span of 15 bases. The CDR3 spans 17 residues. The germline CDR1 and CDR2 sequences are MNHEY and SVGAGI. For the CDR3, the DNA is TGTGCCAGCAGTTACTTGAATACTATTACCGGCACAGATACGCAGTATTTT. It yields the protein CASSYLNTITGTDTQYF.

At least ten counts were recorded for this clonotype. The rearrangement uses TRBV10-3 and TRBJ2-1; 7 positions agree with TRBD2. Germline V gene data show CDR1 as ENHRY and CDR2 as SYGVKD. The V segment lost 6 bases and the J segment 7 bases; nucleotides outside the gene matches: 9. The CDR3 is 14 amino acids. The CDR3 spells CAISNRDYRNEQFF. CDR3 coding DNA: TGTGCCATCAGCAACCGGGACTACCGAAATGAGCAGTTCTTC.

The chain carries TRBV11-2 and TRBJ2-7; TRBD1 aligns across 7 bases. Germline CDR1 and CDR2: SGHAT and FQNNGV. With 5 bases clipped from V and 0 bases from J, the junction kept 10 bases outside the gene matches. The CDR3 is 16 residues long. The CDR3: CASSPTWDSYSYEQYF. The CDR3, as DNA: TGTGCCAGCAGCCCAACGTGGGACAGTTACTCCTACGAGCAGTACTTC. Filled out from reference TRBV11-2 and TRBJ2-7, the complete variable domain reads EAGVAQSPRYKIIEKRQSVAFWCNPISGHATLYWYQQILGQGPKLLIQFQNNGVVDDSQLPKDRFSAERLKGVDSTLKIQPAKLEDSAVYLCASSPTWDSYSYEQYFGPGTRLTVT.

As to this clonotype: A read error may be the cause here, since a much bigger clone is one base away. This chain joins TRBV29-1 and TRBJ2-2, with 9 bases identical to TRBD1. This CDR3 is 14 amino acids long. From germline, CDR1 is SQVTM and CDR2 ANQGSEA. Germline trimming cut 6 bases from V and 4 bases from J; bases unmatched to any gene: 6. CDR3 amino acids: CSVDDRGSTGELFF. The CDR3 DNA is TGCAGCGTGGACGACAGGGGGAGCACCGGGGAGCTGTTTTTT.

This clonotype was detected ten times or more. The CDR3 here is CASNGGQGLLYEQYF. CDR3 DNA: TGTGCCAGCAACGGGGGACAGGGCCTACTCTACGAGCAGTACTTC. The chain is built from TRBV6-5 and TRBJ2-7; 9 bases are shared with TRBD1. This CDR3 comprises 15 residues. CDR1 is MNHEY and CDR2 is SVGAGI in the germline V gene. Trimming took 7 bases from V and 3 from J; bases not matched to a gene: 10.

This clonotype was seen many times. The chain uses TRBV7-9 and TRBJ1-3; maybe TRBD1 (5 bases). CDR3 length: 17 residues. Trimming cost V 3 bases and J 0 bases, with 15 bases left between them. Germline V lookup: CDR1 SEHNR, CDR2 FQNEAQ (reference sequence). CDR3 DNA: TGTGCCAGCAGCTTTTCTCTAACAGGCAGCTCTGGAAACACCATATATTTT. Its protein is CASSFSLTGSSGNTIYF.

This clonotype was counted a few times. Here the CDR3 DNA reads TGCAGCGTGCGCCTAGCGGCTGAGCAGTTCTTC. Translated: CSVRLAAEQFF. J is TRBJ2-1 and V is TRBV29-1, with 7 bases identical to TRBD2. Trimming took 6 bases from V and 9 from J; bases not matched to a gene: 5. The germline V gene encodes CDR1 SQVTM and CDR2 ANQGSEA. CDR3 size: 11 residues.

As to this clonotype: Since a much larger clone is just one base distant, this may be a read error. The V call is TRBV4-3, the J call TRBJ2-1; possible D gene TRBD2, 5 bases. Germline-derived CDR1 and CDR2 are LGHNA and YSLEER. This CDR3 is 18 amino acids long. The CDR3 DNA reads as TGCGCCAGCAGCCAAGGAGCGGCACTGAGTTACCACTACAATGAGCAGTCCTTC. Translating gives CASSQGAALSYHYNEQSF.

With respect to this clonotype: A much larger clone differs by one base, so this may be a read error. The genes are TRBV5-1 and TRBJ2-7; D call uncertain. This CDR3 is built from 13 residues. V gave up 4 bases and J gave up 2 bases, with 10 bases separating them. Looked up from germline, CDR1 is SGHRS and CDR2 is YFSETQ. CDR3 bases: TGCGCCAGCAGCCTTGACGGTGCCTACGAGCAGTACTTC. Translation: CASSLDGAYEQYF.

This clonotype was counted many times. The CDR3 DNA reads as TGTGCCAGCAGCTTAACAGACCTACCCTCGGGCGAGCAGTACTTC. Its translation is CASSLTDLPSGEQYF. The rearrangement links TRBV7-9 to TRBJ2-7; D is unclear. From germline, CDR1 is SEHNR and CDR2 FQNEAQ (reference sequence). Trimming stripped 2 bases from V and 6 bases from J, with 17 bases between. This CDR3 has 15 residues.

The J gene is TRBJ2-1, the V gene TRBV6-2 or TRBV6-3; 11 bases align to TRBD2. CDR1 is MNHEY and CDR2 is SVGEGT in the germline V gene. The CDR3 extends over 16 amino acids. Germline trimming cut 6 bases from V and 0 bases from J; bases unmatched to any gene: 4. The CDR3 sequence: CASRIAGGSSYNEQFF. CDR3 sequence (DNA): TGTGCCAGCAGGATAGCGGGAGGGAGCTCCTACAATGAGCAGTTCTTC.

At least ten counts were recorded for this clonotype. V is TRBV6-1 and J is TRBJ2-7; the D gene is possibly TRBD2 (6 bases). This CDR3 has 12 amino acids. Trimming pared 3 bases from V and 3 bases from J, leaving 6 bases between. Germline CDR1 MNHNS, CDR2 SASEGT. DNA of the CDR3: TGTGCCAGCAGTGACGGGAGCTACGAGCAGTACTTC. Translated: CASSDGSYEQYF.

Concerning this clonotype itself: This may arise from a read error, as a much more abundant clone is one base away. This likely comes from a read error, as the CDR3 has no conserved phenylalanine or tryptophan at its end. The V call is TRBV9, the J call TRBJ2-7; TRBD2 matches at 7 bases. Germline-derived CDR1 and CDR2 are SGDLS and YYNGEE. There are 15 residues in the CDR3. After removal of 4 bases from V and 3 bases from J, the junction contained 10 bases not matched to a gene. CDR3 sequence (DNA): TGTGCCAGCAGCCCCCGTTTGGGGGGGATCTACGAGCAGTACTCC. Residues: CASSPRLGGIYEQYS.

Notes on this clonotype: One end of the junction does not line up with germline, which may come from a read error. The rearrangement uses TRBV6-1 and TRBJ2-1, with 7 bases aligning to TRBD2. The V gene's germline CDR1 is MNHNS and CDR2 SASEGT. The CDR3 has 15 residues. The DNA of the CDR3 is TGTGCCAGCAGAGGAGGGAGGGCTTTCTACAATGAGCAGCTCTTC. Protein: CASRGGRAFYNEQLF.

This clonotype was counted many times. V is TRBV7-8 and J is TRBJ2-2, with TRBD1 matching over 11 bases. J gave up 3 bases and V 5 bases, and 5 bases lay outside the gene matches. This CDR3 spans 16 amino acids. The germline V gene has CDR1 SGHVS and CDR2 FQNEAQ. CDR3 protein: CASSLRTGGYTGELFF. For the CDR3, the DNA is TGTGCCAGCAGCCTCCGGACAGGGGGCTACACCGGGGAGCTGTTTTTT.

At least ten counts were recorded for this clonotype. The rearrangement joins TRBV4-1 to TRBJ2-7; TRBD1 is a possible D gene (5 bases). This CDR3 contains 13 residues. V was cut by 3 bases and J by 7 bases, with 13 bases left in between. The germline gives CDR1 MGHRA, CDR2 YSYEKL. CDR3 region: CASSQQGTGEQYF. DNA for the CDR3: TGCGCCAGCAGCCAGCAGGGCACCGGGGAGCAGTACTTC.

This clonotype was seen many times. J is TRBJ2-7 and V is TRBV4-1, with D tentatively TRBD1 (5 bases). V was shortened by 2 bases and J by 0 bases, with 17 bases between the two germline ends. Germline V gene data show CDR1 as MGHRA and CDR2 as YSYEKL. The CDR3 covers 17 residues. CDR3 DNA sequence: TGCGCCAGCAGCCAAAAAGCCACAGGCCGAAGCTCCTACGAGCAGTACTTC. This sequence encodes CASSQKATGRSSYEQYF.